Below are 29 T cell receptor beta chains sequenced from a single sample in a study of blood T cells in healthy people across ages. With a J-beta primer mix and a sample-barcoded 5' primer, a second PCR ran roughly 6 to 11 cycles. TCRdb re-derived calls from the 5' RACE reads in MiXCR, one entry per CDR3 protein. The table includes some 900,000 distinct CDR3 sequences, about 48% detected once. The sample comprised blood. These TCRs come from a man aged 25 to 40 in good health.

As concerns this clonotype: An end of the junction differs from the germline gene, which may be a read error. The J gene is TRBJ2-1, the V gene TRBV27, with 11 bases aligning to TRBD2. Germline-derived CDR1 and CDR2 are MNHEY and SMNVEV (reference sequence). The CDR3 is made up of 17 amino acids. The CDR3 here is CVSSAPRLAGNLKEQFF. CDR3 coding DNA: TGTGTCAGCAGTGCGCCACGACTAGCGGGGAACTTGAAGGAGCAGTTCTTC.

The chain has TRBV11-2 and TRBJ2-1; 12 bases are shared with TRBD2. Looked up from germline, CDR1 is SGHAT and CDR2 is FQNNGV. V trimming: 4 bases; J trimming: 4 bases; junction bases outside the gene matches: 11. CDR3 length equals 18 residues. CDR3: CASSSPGLAGGPYNEQFF. In DNA, the CDR3 is TGTGCCAGCAGCTCCCCAGGGCTAGCGGGGGGGCCGTACAATGAGCAGTTCTTC.

The gene calls are TRBV20-1 and TRBJ2-5; no definite D call. The J call may be wrong; the DNA end is better matched by TRBJ2-7. The CDR3 runs to 10 residues. Per germline, CDR1 DFQATT and CDR2 SNEGSKA (reference sequence). The CDR3 DNA is TGCAGTGCTACGTTGGCCGAGCAGTACTTC. Protein product: CSATLAEQYF.

The rearrangement uses TRBV28 and TRBJ1-2; a possible D gene is TRBD1 (6 bases). CDR3 length: 16 residues. V gave up 7 bases and J gave up 7 bases, with 25 bases separating them. Per the germline V gene, CDR1 is MDHEN and CDR2 is SYDVKM. The CDR3 region has the DNA TGTGCCAGCACCATATCTCAGGGACAAGGGGTCGCTGGCTACACCTTC. Its protein is CASTISQGQGVAGYTF.

The CDR3 bases are TGTGCCTGGAGTAACGGCGGGGGATCAGATACGCAGTATTTT. This codes for CAWSNGGGSDTQYF. This chain links TRBV30 with TRBJ2-3, with 7 positions matching TRBD2. The ends lost 2 bases at V and 4 bases at J; junction bases unmatched: 6. CDR1 and CDR2 (germline): GTSNPN, SVGIG (reference sequence). The CDR3 has 14 amino acids.

The V gene is TRBV28, the J gene TRBJ2-1, with 13 nucleotides matching TRBD2. This CDR3 contains 15 residues. Germline-derived CDR1 and CDR2 are MDHEN and SYDVKM. V lost 8 bases and J lost 5; bases outside the gene matches: 6. The CDR3 nucleotides read TGTGCCAGCTCCACTAGCGGGGGGGCGAACAATGAGCAGTTCTTC. The encoded protein is CASSTSGGANNEQFF.

This clonotype was counted a single time. The germline gene is not matched at one end of the junction; a read error may be the cause. V gene TRBV7-7 combines with J gene TRBJ2-5; TRBD2 matches at 11 bases. The last part of the DNA fits TRBJ2-7 better; the J call may be wrong. The CDR3 sequence is 15 residues long. The V gene's germline CDR1 is SSHAT and CDR2 FNYEAQ (reference sequence). CDR3 in amino acids: CASSLAGGAGHEQYF. Written as DNA, the CDR3 is TGTGCTAGCAGCTTAGCGGGGGGGGCAGGACACGAGCAGTACTTC.

This clonotype was counted at least ten times. V and J are TRBV6-2 or TRBV6-3 and TRBJ2-1; TRBD1 agrees at 7 bases. The V gene end was trimmed by 6 bases and the J gene end by 9 bases; junction bases not matched to a gene: 5. CDR3 size: 12 residues. Germline V gives CDR1 MNHEY, CDR2 SVGEGT. The CDR3, as DNA: TGTGCCAGCAGCTCGAGGGGGCTTGAGCAGTTCTTC. Translated: CASSSRGLEQFF.

This clonotype has only a few counts. V gene TRBV3-1 combines with J gene TRBJ2-7, with a weak D call TRBD2 (6 bases). The CDR3 contains 16 residues. Germline CDR1 and CDR2: LGHDT and YNNKEL (reference sequence). Trimming removed 2 bases from V and 0 bases from J, with 14 bases in between. In nucleotides, the CDR3 is TGTGCCAGCAGCCAACCGAGGGCGGGGAGCTCCTACGAGCAGTACTTC. Translating it yields CASSQPRAGSSYEQYF.

This clonotype appeared a few times. The chain combines TRBV4-1 with TRBJ2-1, with D possibly TRBD2 on 5 matching bases. The V end lost 7 bases, the J end lost 5 bases, and 18 bases lay between the germline ends. Germline V gene data show CDR1 as MGHRA and CDR2 as YSYEKL. This CDR3 contains 15 residues. CDR3 residues: CASTRIGLADNEQFF. The CDR3 coding sequence is TGCGCCAGCACCCGGATCGGCCTAGCTGACAATGAGCAGTTCTTC.

The CDR3 reads CASSSSSTYNEQFF. The CDR3 nucleotides are TGTGCCAGCAGCAGTTCCAGCACCTACAATGAGCAGTTCTTC. V and J are TRBV28 and TRBJ2-1; D is ambiguous. The CDR3 has 14 residues. The ends were cut back, 6 bases at V and 2 bases at J, with 11 bases in the middle. Germline lookup yields CDR1 MDHEN and CDR2 SYDVKM. The full variable domain, completed using reference TRBV28 and TRBJ2-1, is DVKVTQSSRYLVKRTGEKVFLECVQDMDHENMFWYRQDPGLGLRLIYFSYDVKMKEKGDIPEGYSVSREKKERFSLILESASTNQTSMYLCASSSSSTYNEQFFGPGTRLTVL.

The chain employs TRBV3-1 and TRBJ2-3; TRBD1 matches 10 bases. The CDR3 extends over 16 amino acids. From germline, CDR1 is LGHDT and CDR2 YNNKEL (reference sequence). Trimming took 4 bases from V and 4 from J; bases not matched to a gene: 8. The CDR3 DNA reads as TGTGCCAGCAGCCCCAGCGGGACAGGGGAGGCAGATACGCAGTATTTT. It translates to CASSPSGTGEADTQYF.

This clonotype was detected a few times. The gene calls are TRBV7-9 and TRBJ1-2; D is undetermined. Germline lookup yields CDR1 SEHNR and CDR2 FQNEAQ (reference sequence). The CDR3 has 15 amino acids. V dropped 0 bases and J dropped 0 bases, with 8 bases sitting between them. CDR3 region: CASSLAGLTNYGYTF. The CDR3 DNA is TGTGCCAGCAGCTTAGCAGGGCTTACTAACTATGGCTACACCTTC.

This chain uses TRBV3-1 with TRBJ1-4; D uncertain. The germline gives CDR1 LGHDT, CDR2 YNNKEL (reference sequence). There are 14 residues in the CDR3. With 4 bases removed from V and 8 bases from J, the gap between germline ends came to 14 bases. In DNA form, the CDR3 reads TGTGCCAGCAGCCGTCGGACCGGTCAGGAAAAACTGTTTTTT. It yields the protein CASSRRTGQEKLFF.

The rearrangement joins TRBV4-2 to TRBJ1-3; D gene ambiguous. CDR3 length: 16 amino acids. Germline V gives CDR1 LGHNA, CDR2 YNFKEQ. V lost 1 base, J lost 0 bases, and 10 bases lay in between. The CDR3 region has the DNA TGTGCCAGCAGCCAAGGGAGCATAGCCTCTGGAAACACCATATATTTT. Residues: CASSQGSIASGNTIYF.

This clonotype came up once. V usage is TRBV3-1 and J usage is TRBJ2-2; no clear D gene. Germline CDR1 and CDR2: LGHDT and YNNKEL (reference sequence). CDR3 length: 12 residues. Trimming pared 3 bases from V and 6 bases from J, leaving 5 bases between. The CDR3 loop is CASSHAAGELFF. For the CDR3, the DNA is TGTGCCAGCAGCCACGCGGCCGGGGAGCTGTTTTTT.

This clonotype was seen more than once but under ten times. This chain links TRBV28 with TRBJ2-7, with 7 bases identical to TRBD1. J gave up 4 bases and V 5 bases, and 11 bases lay outside the gene matches. Germline V CDR1 and CDR2: MDHEN, SYDVKM. CDR3 length: 15 residues. The CDR3 DNA follows: TGTGCCAGCAGTATCCCCAGCAGGGGGACGTACGAGCAGTACTTC. Residues: CASSIPSRGTYEQYF.

The chain recombines TRBV11-1 with TRBJ2-7; 10 nucleotides agree with TRBD1. The V gene end was trimmed by 9 bases and the J gene end by 7 bases; junction bases not matched to a gene: 9. This CDR3 has 13 amino acids. Germline V lookup: CDR1 SGHAT, CDR2 FQDESV (reference sequence). CDR3 nucleotides: TGTGCCAGTTTACGGGACAGGGGAGAGGAGCAGTACTTC. Translating it yields CASLRDRGEEQYF.

The rearrangement uses TRBV4-3 and TRBJ1-4; no reliable D call. This CDR3 region has 16 residues. The germline CDR1 and CDR2 sequences are LGHNA and YSLEER. Trimming took 0 bases from V and 6 from J, leaving 14 bases between them. CDR3 loop: CASSQDVAGHHEKLFF. As DNA, the CDR3 is TGCGCCAGCAGCCAAGATGTGGCGGGTCATCATGAAAAACTGTTTTTT.

The V gene is TRBV27, the J gene TRBJ2-2; 7 bases fit TRBD2. Germline V gene data show CDR1 as MNHEY and CDR2 as SMNVEV (reference sequence). The CDR3 sequence is 21 residues long. V shed 2 bases and J 1 base; nucleotides not matched to a gene: 19. The CDR3 spells CASSLRRQFGIGGGNTGELFF. In DNA, the CDR3 is TGTGCCAGCAGTTTAAGGCGCCAGTTCGGTATAGGCGGGGGGAACACCGGGGAGCTGTTTTTT.

This clonotype has a handful of counts. The V and J genes are TRBV6-6 and TRBJ1-6; D remains ambiguous. The CDR3 is 15 amino acids. With 2 bases removed from V and 5 bases from J, the gap between germline ends came to 10 bases. Germline V CDR1 and CDR2: MNHNY, SVGAGI (reference sequence). The CDR3 DNA follows: TGTGCCAGCAGTTACGGGCGTCCTGATAATTCACCCCTCCACTTT. Translating gives CASSYGRPDNSPLHF.

This clonotype appeared a few times. The V call is TRBV4-3, the J call TRBJ2-7; D may correspond to TRBD1 or TRBD2 (5 bases each). V was pared by 0 bases and J by 1 base, with 10 bases between. CDR1 and CDR2 from the germline V gene are LGHNA and YSLEER. The CDR3 contains 15 residues. The CDR3 loop is CASSQDGTRSYEQYF. The DNA for the CDR3 is TGCGCCAGCAGCCAAGATGGGACGAGATCCTACGAGCAGTACTTC.

This clonotype was found a few times. V is TRBV5-1 and J is TRBJ2-6, with D unclear. Germline values: CDR1 SGHRS, CDR2 YFSETQ. The CDR3 is 16 residues long. Trimming took 0 bases from V and 0 from J, leaving 7 bases between them. The CDR3 protein is CASSLGYPSGANVLTF. The CDR3 DNA reads TGCGCCAGCAGCTTGGGCTACCCCTCTGGGGCCAACGTCCTGACTTTC.

Concerning this clonotype itself: At one of its ends the junction is not consistent with the germline gene, which may arise from a read error. CDR3 loop: CASSQVVSGVLYERYF. In nucleotides, the CDR3 is TGTGCCAGCAGCCAAGTGGTTAGCGGGGTCCTTTACGAGCGGTACTTC. This sequence joins TRBV3-1 and TRBJ2-7; 8 nucleotides align to TRBD2. The CDR3 runs to 16 residues. CDR1 is LGHDT and CDR2 is YNNKEL in the germline V gene (reference sequence).

The V gene is TRBV11-2, the J gene TRBJ2-3; D not certain. V shed 0 bases and J shed 3 bases, with 13 bases lying between them. The CDR3 has 16 residues. CDR1 is SGHAT and CDR2 is FQNNGV in the germline V gene. The CDR3 nucleotides read TGTGCCAGCAGCTTAGATTTCGAACGTCTTACAGATACGCAGTATTTT. It codes for CASSLDFERLTDTQYF.

The V gene is TRBV4-1, the J gene TRBJ2-7, with D hard to call. The CDR3 has 15 residues. Germline lookup yields CDR1 MGHRA and CDR2 YSYEKL. V shed 4 bases and J shed 3 bases, with 16 bases lying between them. The CDR3 DNA sequence: TGCGCCAGCAGCCCAGGCCTTCGGTCCGACTACGAGCAGTACTTC. It is translated as CASSPGLRSDYEQYF.

This clonotype was seen just once. The CDR3 coding sequence is TGTGCCAGCAGCCGGGGACAGGGAATTATCGGGGAGCTGTTTTTT. Translation: CASSRGQGIIGELFF. The chain employs TRBV3-1 and TRBJ2-2; 9 bases align to TRBD1. The CDR3 consists of 15 residues. Per germline, CDR1 LGHDT and CDR2 YNNKEL (reference sequence). V lost 4 bases and J lost 7; bases outside the gene matches: 7.

The chain links TRBV3-1 to TRBJ2-1, with no clear D. The CDR3 spans 13 residues. Germline V gene data show CDR1 as LGHDT and CDR2 as YNNKEL (reference sequence). With 6 bases removed from V and 6 bases from J, the gap between germline ends came to 12 bases. CDR3 sequence reads: CASSHQTGNEQFF. CDR3 nucleotides: TGTGCCAGCAGTCACCAGACGGGCAATGAGCAGTTCTTC.

DNA for the CDR3: TGTGCCACCAGCAACCCGACAGGGTATGGCTACACCTTC. This sequence encodes CATSNPTGYGYTF. The V call is TRBV15, the J call TRBJ1-2; the match to TRBD1 covers 7 bases. Germline trimming cut 4 bases from V and 5 bases from J; bases unmatched to any gene: 4. This CDR3 has 13 amino acids. The V gene's germline CDR1 is LNHNV and CDR2 YYDKDF (reference sequence).